This T cell receptor beta chain appears in the sequencing data of a study of shared clonotypes between healthy human individuals. Across the study: The plates for each donor numbered three CD4 naive, three CD4 memory, two CD8 naive and one CD8 memory. Study-level findings and limits: The four-donor shared clonotypes exceeded non-shared clonotypes in generation probability, with non-shared ones scoring lower.

V lost 5 bases to trimming and J lost 2 bases; unmatched junction nucleotides: 3. CDR3 length: 14 amino acids. CDR1 ENHRY and CDR2 SYGVKD come from the germline V gene. As concerns this clone: The antigen is undetermined. Other DNA sequences of this sample code for an identical CDR3.

Sequenced by immunoSEQ multiplex PCR; TCRdb stores in-frame clones only, minus some. The sample contains 2 million to 2.5 million clones, about 94% of which appear only once. The chain has TRBV10-3 and TRBJ1-1; 9 positions match TRBD1. The sample consisted of naive CD4+ T cells sorted from blood. Sample subset: CD45RA+ positively selected. This sequence was found in a young man in good health. The CDR3 sequence: CAISRTGDNTEAFF. Written as DNA, the CDR3 is TGTGCCATCAGTCGGACAGGGGATAACACTGAAGCTTTCTTT.